This T cell receptor (beta chain) was recovered during a study of metastatic and nonmetastatic thyroid tumors. In the study overall: Where malignant and benign thyroid patients were concerned, repertoires were compared across blood and tumor or nodule tissue. Overall study findings and caveats: In blood and tumor, TCR beta diversity was reportedly significantly higher in malignant thyroid tumors than in benign nodules.

Study processing details: The distant-metastasis classifier for papillary thyroid cancer was built from CDR3 differences across clinicopathological groups. TCRdb ran MiXCR on the PCR reads. The V and J calls here are based on TCRdb, not the publication. Of tens of thousands of clones detected, roughly a sixth appear once; the ten largest clones hold about 9.9%. The CDR3 sequence is 16 residues long. There are a few counts of this clone. The antigen remains undetermined. One junction end does not reproduce the germline sequence, and a read error may be involved. Before thyroid surgery, none of the patients had received any treatment.

The receptor was isolated from a female donor with papillary thyroid cancer or a benign thyroid nodule (not recorded which). Some clones in this sample may be carry-over from other donors' samples. V usage is TRBV12-3 or TRBV12-4 and J usage is TRBJ1-2, with a tentative D call TRBD1 (5 bases). The sample was tumor tissue. The CDR3 region has the DNA TGTGCCAGCAGTTTAGGTCAGGGAGGGTATCGCTATAGCTACACCTTC. It yields the protein CASSLGQGGYRYSYTF.